This T cell receptor (beta chain) came from a study of T cells in Graves' hyperthyroidism and ophthalmopathy. V lost 0 bases to trimming and J lost 0 bases, with 9 bases between them. CDR3 length: 16 amino acids. This clonotype was found a few times. From RNA transcripts, TCR beta CDR3 regions were amplified. Primed by the HTBI set, a first-round RT-PCR was run on the TCR CDR3. TCRdb analysed the multiplex PCR reads with MiXCR anew, one entry per CDR3 protein. The data show fewer than 800,000 distinct CDR3 sequences, roughly 17% seen once. Uncontrolled infection, other autoimmune disease, pregnancy or lactation barred patients from enrollment.

The sample taken for sequencing was blood. This sequence originates from a man younger than 30 with Graves' hyperthyroidism. The rearrangement uses TRBV12-3 or TRBV12-4 and TRBJ2-4; D remains ambiguous. The CDR3 DNA sequence: TGTGCCAGCAGTTTAGCCCCCACGCTAGCCAAAAACATTCAGTACTTC. Protein product: CASSLAPTLAKNIQYF.